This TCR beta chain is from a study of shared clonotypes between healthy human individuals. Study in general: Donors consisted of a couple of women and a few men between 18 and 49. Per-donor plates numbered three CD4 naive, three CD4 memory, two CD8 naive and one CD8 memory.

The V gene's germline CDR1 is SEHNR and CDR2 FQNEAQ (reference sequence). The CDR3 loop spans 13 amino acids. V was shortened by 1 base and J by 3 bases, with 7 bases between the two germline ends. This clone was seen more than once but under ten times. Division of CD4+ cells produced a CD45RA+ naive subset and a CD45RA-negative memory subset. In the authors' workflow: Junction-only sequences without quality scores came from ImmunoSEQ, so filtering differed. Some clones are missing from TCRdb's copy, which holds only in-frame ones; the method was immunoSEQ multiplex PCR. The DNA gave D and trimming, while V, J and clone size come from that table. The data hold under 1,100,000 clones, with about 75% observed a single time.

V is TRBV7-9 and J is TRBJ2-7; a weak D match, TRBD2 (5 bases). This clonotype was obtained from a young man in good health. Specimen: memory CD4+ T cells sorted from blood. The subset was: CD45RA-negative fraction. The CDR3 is CASSLGEGYEQYF. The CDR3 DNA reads TGTGCCAGCAGCTTAGGAGAGGGCTACGAGCAGTACTTC.